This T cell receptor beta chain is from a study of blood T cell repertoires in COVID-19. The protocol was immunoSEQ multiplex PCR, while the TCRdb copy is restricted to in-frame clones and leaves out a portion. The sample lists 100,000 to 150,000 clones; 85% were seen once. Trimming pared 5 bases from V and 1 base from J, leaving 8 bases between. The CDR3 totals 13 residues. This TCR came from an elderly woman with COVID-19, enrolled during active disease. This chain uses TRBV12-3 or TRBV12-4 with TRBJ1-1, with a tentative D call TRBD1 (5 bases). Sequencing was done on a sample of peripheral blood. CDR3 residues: CASSRTKNTEAFF. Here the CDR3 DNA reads TGTGCCAGCAGTCGGACAAAGAACACTGAAGCTTTCTTT.